This TCR beta chain was retrieved from a study of Ad26.COV2.S vaccination and SARS-CoV-2 variants. The table came from immunoSEQ multiplex PCR; TCRdb's copy has only in-frame clones and leaves some out. Counted here are about 400,000 clones, over 75% occurring once; the ten biggest clones make up 3.5% to 4%. Per germline, CDR1 SGDLS and CDR2 YYNGEE. Trimming took 4 bases from V and 7 from J, leaving 15 bases between them. CDR3 length: 14 residues. Treatment reported: roughly 18 received Ad26.COV2.S at low or high dose, single or two shots; several received placebo; per-sample allocation not given. Collection of samples fell on day 63 after the first vaccine or placebo injection.

This specimen was peripheral blood, taken in a trial of Ad26.COV2.S vaccine versus placebo. The clonotype originates from a person between 18 and 59 years old who received the Ad26.COV2.S COVID-19 vaccine or a placebo. The V and J genes are TRBV9 and TRBJ1-3, with D possibly being TRBD1 (5 bases). The CDR3 loop is CASSPHFRENTIYF. The DNA for the CDR3 is TGTGCCAGCAGCCCACACTTCAGGGAGAACACCATATATTTT.